This T cell receptor beta chain was captured in a study of blood T cell repertoires in COVID-19. At the level of the study: The origin of the acute and convalescent COVID-19 samples was the United States, Italy and Spain. PBMCs, B-cell-depleted T cells, or T cells were the source of the cDNA or gDNA that made up the material.

In the original processing: Nucleated cell counts were estimated from reference gene primer amplification. Assay used: immunoSEQ multiplex PCR; TCRdb lists only in-frame clones, some missing. V and J calls and clone size are those listed in that table; D and trimming were worked out from the DNA. The sample holds about 230,000 clones; 80% to 90% are singletons and the top ten take around 2%. The TCR comes from a man aged 40-55 years who had recovered from COVID-19. Material: peripheral blood.

The CDR3 region is CASSRFGQGVIEQYF. CDR3 coding DNA: TGTGCCAGCAGTCGTTTCGGGCAGGGTGTTATAGAGCAGTACTTC. The rearrangement links TRBV5-8 to TRBJ2-7, with D perhaps TRBD1 (5 bases). The V gene lost 5 bases and the J gene lost 7 bases, with 22 bases spanning the gap. The length of the CDR3 is 15 residues. Germline V CDR1 and CDR2: SGHTS, YDEGEE.